This TCR beta chain stems from a study of graft-versus-host responses after intestinal transplantation. The overall study: Multivisceral, liver-intestinal, or isolated intestinal transplants were given to recipients. Anti-thymocyte globulin induction preceded approximately three years of tacrolimus and steroid maintenance in all recipients. Study observations and caveats: In patients with graft-donor T cell macrochimerism, allograft graft-versus-host to host-versus-graft clonal ratios were high. Ileal or blood samples showed some GvH clones first, and such clones were also found in recipient marrow.

The CDR3 runs to 13 residues. V lost 2 bases, J lost 7 bases, and 11 bases lay in between. CDR1 and CDR2 from the germline V gene are SGHTA and FQGNSA. About this clone: Its specificity is unknown.

Produced via immunoSEQ multiplex PCR; TCRdb's table is partial and in-frame only. The sample yields roughly 96,000 clones, around 90% seen once. The sequenced sample was unstimulated CD8+ T cells sorted from spleen or lymph node cells, obtained before intestinal transplant. The receptor was isolated from a human donor who received an intestinal transplant. The gene calls are TRBV7-2 and TRBJ1-1; D remains unclear. This CDR3 is CASSLYLAVEAFF. The CDR3, as DNA: TGTGCCAGCAGCTTATACCTGGCAGTTGAAGCTTTCTTT.